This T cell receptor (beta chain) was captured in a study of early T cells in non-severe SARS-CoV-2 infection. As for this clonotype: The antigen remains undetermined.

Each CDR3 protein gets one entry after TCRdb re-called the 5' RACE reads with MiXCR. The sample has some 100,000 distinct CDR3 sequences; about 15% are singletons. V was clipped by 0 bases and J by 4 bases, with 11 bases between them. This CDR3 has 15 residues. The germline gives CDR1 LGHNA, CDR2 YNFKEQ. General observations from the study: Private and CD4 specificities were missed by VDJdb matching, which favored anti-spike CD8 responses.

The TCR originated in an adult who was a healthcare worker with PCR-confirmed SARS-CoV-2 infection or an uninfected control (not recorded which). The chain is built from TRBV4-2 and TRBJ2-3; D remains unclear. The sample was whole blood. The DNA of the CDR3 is TGTGCCAGCAGCCAAGATCATAAGGCGGCAGATACGCAGTATTTT. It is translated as CASSQDHKAADTQYF.